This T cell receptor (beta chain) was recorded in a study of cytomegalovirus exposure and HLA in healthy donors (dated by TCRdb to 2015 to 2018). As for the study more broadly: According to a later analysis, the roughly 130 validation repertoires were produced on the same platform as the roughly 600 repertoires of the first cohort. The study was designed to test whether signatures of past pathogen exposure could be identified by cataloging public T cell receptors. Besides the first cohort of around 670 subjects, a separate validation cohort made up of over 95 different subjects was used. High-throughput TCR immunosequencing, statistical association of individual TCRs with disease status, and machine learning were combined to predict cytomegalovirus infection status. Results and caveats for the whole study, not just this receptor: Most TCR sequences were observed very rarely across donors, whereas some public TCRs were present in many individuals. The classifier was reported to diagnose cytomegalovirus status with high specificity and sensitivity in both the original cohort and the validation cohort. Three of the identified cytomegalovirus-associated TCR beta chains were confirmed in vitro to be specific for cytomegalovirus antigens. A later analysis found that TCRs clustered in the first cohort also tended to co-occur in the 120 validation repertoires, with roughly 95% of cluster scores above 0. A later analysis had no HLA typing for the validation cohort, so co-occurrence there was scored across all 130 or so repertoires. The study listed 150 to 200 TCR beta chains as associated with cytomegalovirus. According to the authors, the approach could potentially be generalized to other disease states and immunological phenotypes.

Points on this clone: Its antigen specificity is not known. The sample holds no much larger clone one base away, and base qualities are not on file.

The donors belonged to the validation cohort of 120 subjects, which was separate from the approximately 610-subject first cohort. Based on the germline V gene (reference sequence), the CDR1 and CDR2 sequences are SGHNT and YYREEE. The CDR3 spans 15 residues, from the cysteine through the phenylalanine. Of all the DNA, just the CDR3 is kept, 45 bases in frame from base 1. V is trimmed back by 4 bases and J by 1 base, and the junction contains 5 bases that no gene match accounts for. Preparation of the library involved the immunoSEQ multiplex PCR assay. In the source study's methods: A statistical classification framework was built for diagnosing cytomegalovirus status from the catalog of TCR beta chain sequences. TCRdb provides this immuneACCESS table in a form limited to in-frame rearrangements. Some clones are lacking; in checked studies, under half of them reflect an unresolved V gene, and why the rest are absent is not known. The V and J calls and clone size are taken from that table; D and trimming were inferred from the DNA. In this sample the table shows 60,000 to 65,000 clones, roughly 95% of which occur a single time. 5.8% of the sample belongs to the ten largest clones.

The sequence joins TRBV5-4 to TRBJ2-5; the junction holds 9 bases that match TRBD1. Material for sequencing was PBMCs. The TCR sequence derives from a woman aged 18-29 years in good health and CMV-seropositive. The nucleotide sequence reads TGTGCCAGCAGCCTACAGGGGGCGCCCCAAGAGACCCAGTACTTC. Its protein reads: CASSLQGAPQETQYF.